This T cell receptor beta chain was documented in a study of CD8 T cells in ankylosing spondylitis. Study findings and constraints: In the blood and synovial fluid of reactive arthritis, some motif variants had been previously reported. About 8 highly homologous variants formed a TCR beta motif that appeared characteristic of ankylosing spondylitis blood.

It was by quantitative 5'-RACE with molecular barcodes that TCR beta libraries were made. TCRdb re-analysed the 5' RACE reads in MiXCR, keeping a single row per CDR3 protein. The sample has around 540,000 distinct CDR3 sequences, more than 9.5% seen once. Deletions cut 3 bases from V and 3 bases from J, with 9 bases between. This CDR3 has 13 residues. Germline loops: CDR1 KGHSH, CDR2 LQKENI. This clonotype was counted a few times. Its specificity is not known. Sequenced sample: blood, either unsorted or a sorted T cell fraction (not recorded which). This chain links TRBV18 with TRBJ2-7; the D is unclear. This TCR was recovered from a male donor with ankylosing spondylitis. CDR3 sequence (DNA): TGTGCCAGCTCACCTAACACGGACTACGAGCAGTACTTC. Translated: CASSPNTDYEQYF.